This T cell receptor (beta chain) was sequenced for a study of blood T cells in healthy people across ages. The CDR3 runs 15 residues. CDR1 is MNHEY and CDR2 is SMNVEV in the germline V gene (reference sequence). V was shortened by 0 bases and J by 1 base, with 10 bases between the two germline ends. As concerns this clonotype: Antigen specificity is unknown.

Broader study findings: Older age went with lower TCR beta diversity per million T cells, in a roughly linear way.

Sample-barcoded 5' priming and a J-beta primer mix drove a second PCR of 7 to 11 cycles. Template switching added a 12-random-nucleotide identifier to every cDNA molecule. The yield of each sample was at least 2.5 million CDR3-containing paired-end reads. TCRdb reprocessed the 5' RACE reads with MiXCR, giving one entry per CDR3 protein. The sample gives approximately 850,000 distinct CDR3 sequences, around two fifths of which show up once; roughly 19% is in the top ten. Per-sample PBMC isolation yielded at least 7 million cells. V gene TRBV27 combines with J gene TRBJ2-7; D possibly corresponds to TRBD1 (6 bases). This receptor was obtained from a man in his 60s in good health. The sample consisted of blood. The CDR3 DNA sequence: TGTGCCAGCAGTTTATCGCGGACAGTTTCCTACGAGCAGTACTTC. This codes for CASSLSRTVSYEQYF.